A selection of T cell receptor beta chains follows, all from one sample in a study of blood T cell repertoires in COVID-19. TCRdb's copy holds only in-frame clones and misses some; the assay was immunoSEQ multiplex PCR. The repertoire has 130,000 to 150,000 clones, approximately 84% of them found once; the top ten carry 8.8%. The sample taken for sequencing was peripheral blood. The receptor set was obtained from a woman aged 80 or over in a cohort sampled during active or convalescent COVID-19. Each CDR3 is given with its conserved first and last residue. The order of the fields is J gene, clone size, V gene, D gene, CDR3 protein, CDR3 DNA. D genes are given only for firm matches. Expanded clones are given a class, and other clones once, few, many or no size at all.

J gene: TRBJ2-1; clone size: .; V gene: TRBV3-1/TRBV3-2; D gene: TRBD2; CDR3 protein: CASSRAGDYNEQFF; CDR3 DNA: TGTGCCAGCAGCCGAGCGGGAGATTACAATGAGCAGTTCTTC
J gene: TRBJ2-1; clone size: .; V gene: TRBV7-2; D gene: .; CDR3 protein: CASSYGLGFGEQFF; CDR3 DNA: TGTGCCAGCAGCTATGGACTGGGGTTCGGTGAGCAGTTCTTC
J gene: TRBJ2-3; clone size: .; V gene: TRBV6-2/TRBV6-3; D gene: .; CDR3 protein: CASSYSSRVDTQYF; CDR3 DNA: TGTGCCAGCAGTTACTCGAGCCGGGTGGATACGCAGTATTTT
J gene: TRBJ2-1; clone size: .; V gene: TRBV6-4; D gene: TRBD2; CDR3 protein: CASQVGGASYNEQFF; CDR3 DNA: TGTGCCAGCCAAGTCGGGGGGGCCTCCTACAATGAGCAGTTCTTC
J gene: TRBJ1-1; clone size: .; V gene: TRBV18; D gene: .; CDR3 protein: CASSRGGGDNTEAFF; CDR3 DNA: TGTGCCAGCTCACGGGGTGGAGGGGATAACACTGAAGCTTTCTTT
J gene: TRBJ2-3; clone size: .; V gene: TRBV7-2; D gene: TRBD2; CDR3 protein: CASSTWTSGGTQYF; CDR3 DNA: TGTGCCAGCAGCACCTGGACTAGCGGGGGAACGCAGTATTTT
J gene: TRBJ1-4; clone size: .; V gene: TRBV7-2; D gene: .; CDR3 protein: CASSFNPRTAHQQRLFF; CDR3 DNA: TGTGCCAGCAGCTTTAACCCCCGGACAGCGCATCAACAGCGACTGTTTTTT
J gene: TRBJ2-2; clone size: .; V gene: TRBV30; D gene: TRBD2; CDR3 protein: CARRGGKTNTGELFF; CDR3 DNA: TGTGCCAGGCGGGGGGGAAAAACGAACACCGGGGAGCTGTTTTTT
J gene: TRBJ2-3; clone size: .; V gene: TRBV5-4; D gene: .; CDR3 protein: CASSRGQFSDTQYF; CDR3 DNA: TGTGCCAGCAGCCGTGGACAGTTTTCAGATACGCAGTATTTT
J gene: TRBJ1-1; clone size: once; V gene: TRBV5-4; D gene: TRBD1; CDR3 protein: CASSLSTGYGTEAFF; CDR3 DNA: TGTGCCAGCAGCTTGTCGACAGGGTATGGCACTGAAGCTTTCTTT
J gene: TRBJ2-2; clone size: .; V gene: TRBV5-1; D gene: TRBD1; CDR3 protein: CASGTGINTGELFF; CDR3 DNA: TGCGCCAGCGGGACAGGGATTAACACCGGGGAGCTGTTTTTT
J gene: TRBJ2-6; clone size: .; V gene: TRBV29-1; D gene: .; CDR3 protein: CSVEERGAGANVLTF; CDR3 DNA: TGCAGCGTTGAAGAAAGGGGTGCGGGGGCCAACGTCCTGACTTTC
J gene: TRBJ2-4; clone size: .; V gene: TRBV6-5; D gene: TRBD1; CDR3 protein: CASRDRSKNIQYF; CDR3 DNA: TGTGCCAGCCGGGACAGGTCCAAAAACATTCAGTACTTC
J gene: TRBJ2-3; clone size: once; V gene: TRBV14; D gene: .; CDR3 protein: CASSQVDPGLTTDTQYF; CDR3 DNA: TGTGCCAGCAGCCAAGTCGACCCGGGACTCACCACAGATACGCAGTATTTT
J gene: TRBJ1-2; clone size: once; V gene: TRBV7-9; D gene: .; CDR3 protein: CASSSDQIYGYTF; CDR3 DNA: TGTGCCAGCAGCTCCGATCAGATATATGGCTACACCTTC
J gene: TRBJ2-1; clone size: .; V gene: TRBV29-1; D gene: .; CDR3 protein: CSVARTRGNEQFF; CDR3 DNA: TGCAGCGTTGCCCGTACCCGAGGGAATGAGCAGTTCTTC
J gene: TRBJ1-5; clone size: .; V gene: TRBV7-9; D gene: .; CDR3 protein: CASSLALNQPQHF; CDR3 DNA: TGTGCCAGCAGCTTAGCCCTAAATCAGCCCCAGCATTTT
J gene: TRBJ2-6; clone size: .; V gene: TRBV13; D gene: TRBD1; CDR3 protein: CASSYRGTGANVLTF; CDR3 DNA: TGTGCCAGCAGCTACAGGGGTACTGGGGCCAACGTCCTGACTTTC
J gene: TRBJ1-5; clone size: few; V gene: TRBV6-6; D gene: TRBD1; CDR3 protein: CASSRDRGSNQPQHF; CDR3 DNA: TGTGCCAGCAGTAGGGACAGGGGTAGCAATCAGCCCCAGCATTTT
J gene: TRBJ2-3; clone size: .; V gene: TRBV4-1; D gene: TRBD1; CDR3 protein: CASSQDWTGGRTDTQYF; CDR3 DNA: TGCGCCAGCAGCCAAGATTGGACAGGGGGCCGCACAGATACGCAGTATTTT
J gene: TRBJ1-2; clone size: .; V gene: TRBV12-3/TRBV12-4; D gene: TRBD1; CDR3 protein: CASSRQGSGYTF; CDR3 DNA: TGTGCCAGCAGCCGACAGGGGTCCGGCTACACCTTC